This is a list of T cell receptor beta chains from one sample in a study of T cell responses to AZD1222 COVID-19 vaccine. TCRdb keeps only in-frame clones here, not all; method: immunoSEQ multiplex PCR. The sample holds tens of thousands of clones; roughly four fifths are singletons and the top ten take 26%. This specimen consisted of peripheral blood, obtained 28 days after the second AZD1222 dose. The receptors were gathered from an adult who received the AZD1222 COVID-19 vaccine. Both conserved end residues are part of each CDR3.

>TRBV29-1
CSVVGFEGVDGQPQHF
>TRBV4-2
CASSQEVGPDSPLHF
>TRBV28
CASTGREASDEQYF
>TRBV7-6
CASSLGSGARDEKLFF
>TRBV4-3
CASSQDLSSGSSDTQYF
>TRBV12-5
CASGLKIGDLSDEKLFF
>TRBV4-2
CASSYRTGLTDTQYF
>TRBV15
CATSSRESQETQYF
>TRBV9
CASSVGLAESNTGELFF
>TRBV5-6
CASSFGGTEAFF
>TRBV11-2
CASSGIRGTEAFF
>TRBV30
CAWRGIPSEQYF
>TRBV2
CASRSRAGGTEAFF
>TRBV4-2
CASSQVTVGGADTQYF
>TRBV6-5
CASQEGSGRTDTQYF
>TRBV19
CASSTSGTGSYEQYF
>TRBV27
CASSFGQGLTYEQYF
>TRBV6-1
CASRRGSSGQETQYF
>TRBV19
CASSDGTGVDYEQYF
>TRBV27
CASSSWRGRTEAFF
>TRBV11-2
CASSRIGAGGYNEQFF
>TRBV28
CASGTVNSPLHF
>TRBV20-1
CSASGLAGGGYEQYF
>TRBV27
CASRATSSYEQYF
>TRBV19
CASSTLDSNQPQHF
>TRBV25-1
CASSDSGNYGYTF
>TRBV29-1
CSVAFRGQPQHF
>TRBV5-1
CASSLGRGRQETQYF
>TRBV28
CASSWDGSYEQYF
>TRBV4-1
CASSQAGTGGHEQYF
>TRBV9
CASSLGAGGSQNIQYF
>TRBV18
CASSPPRGALNTEAFF
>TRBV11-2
CASSLLVDINYGYTF
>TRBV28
CASSPTDTDTQYF
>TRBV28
CASGTGGYEQYF
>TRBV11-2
CASSLDRRGGNTIYF
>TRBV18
CASSLQGGFSSYEQYF
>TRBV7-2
CASSFRGQGFTDTQYF
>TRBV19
CASSRGGFADTQYF
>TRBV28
CASTPVGFRDEQFF
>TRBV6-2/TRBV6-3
CASSYLDTGELFF
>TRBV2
CASRKARAQEGYGYTF
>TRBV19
CASSMGQGGYTVNGYTF
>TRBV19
CASSMGEGAKFYEQYF
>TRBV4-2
CASSQVVARGISGNTIYF
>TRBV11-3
CASSPGGGVTEAFF
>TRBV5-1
CASSFTSGVSEQYF
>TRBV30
CAWRFLYGYTF
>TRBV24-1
CATSTSGTGGFGWAQRLNTEAFF
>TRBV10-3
CAISSGTKADEQYF
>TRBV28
CASRPAGDRVYEQYF
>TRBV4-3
CASSPGTANTEAFF
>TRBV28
CASSSGQNTDTQYF